The 21 T cell receptor beta chains listed next were all sequenced from one sample in a study of T cell repertoires in cytomegalovirus infection. These receptors lack a known antigen. TCRdb itself ran the reads through MiXCR, one entry per CDR3 protein. The sample has about 890,000 distinct CDR3 sequences; around 30% are singletons. The sequencing used cultured CD8+ T cells from PBMCs, collected from culture after CMV antigen stimulation. The receptors come from a human donor in good health (CMV status not recorded). Some clones in this sample may be carry-over from other donors' samples.

The chain links TRBV28 to TRBJ2-3; the match to TRBD2 covers 12 bases. Germline CDR1 MDHEN, CDR2 SYDVKM. The CDR3 runs 16 residues. V lost 2 bases, J lost 6 bases, and 6 bases stayed unmatched. This CDR3 reads CASSLHASGGADTQYF. The DNA of the CDR3 is TGTGCCAGCAGTTTACATGCTAGCGGGGGGGCTGATACGCAGTATTTT.

This chain joins TRBV4-2 and TRBJ1-2, with D possibly being TRBD1 (5 bases). Germline values: CDR1 LGHNA, CDR2 YNFKEQ. The V gene lost 1 base and the J gene lost 4 bases, with 10 bases spanning the gap. This CDR3 has 14 residues. The CDR3 is CASSQGQGGYGYTF. CDR3 DNA sequence: TGTGCCAGCAGCCAAGGCCAGGGTGGCTATGGCTACACCTTC.

The chain is built from TRBV4-1 and TRBJ1-1, with 11 positions matching TRBD1. The CDR3 consists of 16 residues. V shed 6 bases and J 0 bases; nucleotides not matched to a gene: 6. Looked up from germline, CDR1 is MGHRA and CDR2 is YSYEKL. The CDR3 here is CASSPGQGAMNTEAFF. The DNA for the CDR3 is TGCGCCAGCAGTCCAGGACAGGGGGCGATGAACACTGAAGCTTTCTTT.

This clonotype was seen at least ten times. CDR3 nucleotide sequence: TGTGCCAGCAGCTATAAAATCCGAGCAGGGGCGAACACCGGGGAGCTGTTTTTT. Residues: CASSYKIRAGANTGELFF. The chain carries TRBV7-6 and TRBJ2-2; possible D gene TRBD1, 6 bases. CDR1 and CDR2 (germline): SGHVS, FNYEAQ. Trimming took 4 bases from V and 0 from J, leaving 18 bases between them. This CDR3 spans 18 amino acids.

This clonotype was seen a few times. The chain links TRBV25-1 to TRBJ2-3; D unclear. Germline lookup yields CDR1 MGHDK and CDR2 SYGVNS. V dropped 1 base and J dropped 2 bases, with 7 bases sitting between them. The CDR3 has 14 amino acids. DNA of the CDR3: TGTGCCAGCAGTGAATTTATCTTCACAGATACGCAGTATTTT. This translates into CASSEFIFTDTQYF.

Turning to this clonotype: A much larger clonotype is one base distant, so this may be a read error. The CDR3 bases are TGTGCCAGCAGTTCCGTGGGGGGAGAGACCCAGTACTTC. As protein: CASSSVGGETQYF. The chain carries TRBV12-3 or TRBV12-4 and TRBJ2-5, with D possibly TRBD2 on 6 matching bases. The V end lost 4 bases, the J end lost 4 bases, and 10 bases lay between the germline ends. There are 13 residues in the CDR3.

The sample holds a few counts of this clonotype. V gene TRBV19 combines with J gene TRBJ1-1; D may be TRBD1 (5 bases). There are 15 residues in the CDR3. Germline-derived CDR1 and CDR2 are LNHDA and SQIVND (reference sequence). V lost 2 bases, J lost 7 bases, and 17 bases lay in between. The CDR3 DNA is TGTGCCAGTAGTATATATGGGAGGGGTACAGATGAAGCTTTCTTT. Residues: CASSIYGRGTDEAFF.

J is TRBJ2-1 and V is TRBV6-5; D perhaps matches TRBD2 (5 bases). V shed 6 bases and J shed 2 bases, with 26 bases lying between them. CDR3 length: 19 amino acids. From germline, CDR1 is MNHEY and CDR2 SVGAGI. The CDR3 sequence: CASRLRTEIEVSPYNEQFF. CDR3 DNA: TGTGCCAGCAGACTCCGGACTGAAATTGAAGTCTCCCCCTACAATGAGCAGTTCTTC.

The sample holds a few counts of this clonotype. J is TRBJ2-7 and V is TRBV6-6; D perhaps matches TRBD1 (5 bases). The germline gives CDR1 MNHNY, CDR2 SVGAGI (reference sequence). CDR3 length: 16 amino acids. Trimming cost V 6 bases and J 4 bases, with 22 bases left between them. The CDR3 loop reads CASSTSPNQGGYEQYV. CDR3 sequence (DNA): TGTGCCAGCAGCACGAGCCCCAACCAGGGTGGTTACGAGCAGTACGTC.

This clonotype showed up many times. This sequence joins TRBV19 and TRBJ1-2; D gene unclear. Trimming shortened V by 3 bases and J by 0 bases, and 5 bases separated the two germline ends. Germline CDR1 and CDR2: LNHDA and SQIVND (reference sequence). The CDR3 is made up of 13 amino acids. The CDR3 coding sequence is TGTGCCAGTAGTATGGCCGCTAACTATGGCTACACCTTC. Its translation is CASSMAANYGYTF.

This clonotype was recorded many times. The rearrangement uses TRBV7-2 and TRBJ1-5; D gene ambiguous. The V and J ends lost 5 bases and 4 bases respectively, with 15 bases between them. CDR1 SGHTA and CDR2 FQGNSA come from the germline V gene. There are 15 residues in the CDR3. The DNA for the CDR3 is TGTGCCAGCAGCCCCGGTGCGGGGAGTAATCAGCCCCAGCATTTT. Its translation is CASSPGAGSNQPQHF.

This clonotype was counted only a few times. The chain is built from TRBV19 and TRBJ1-1; D is unresolved. Germline-derived CDR1 and CDR2 are LNHDA and SQIVND (reference sequence). This CDR3 comprises 11 residues. Between the trimmed V and J ends, which lost 7 bases and 5 bases, there was a span of 8 bases. In DNA, the CDR3 is TGTGCCAGTATCGGGCGGACTGAAGCTTTCTTT. Translating gives CASIGRTEAFF.

The chain has TRBV4-1 and TRBJ2-7; the D is unclear. V was trimmed by 0 bases and J by 0 bases, leaving 15 bases between them. There are 17 residues in the CDR3. CDR1 and CDR2 from the germline V gene are MGHRA and YSYEKL. The chain's CDR3 is CASSQEVASPRSYEQYF. CDR3 DNA: TGCGCCAGCAGCCAAGAGGTGGCGTCTCCGCGCTCCTACGAGCAGTACTTC.

The rearrangement uses TRBV9 and TRBJ2-3; D might be TRBD1 (5 bases). Germline CDR1 SGDLS, CDR2 YYNGEE. V dropped 4 bases and J dropped 2 bases, with 14 bases sitting between them. This CDR3 is 15 amino acids long. Here the CDR3 reads CASSTQGRPTDTQYF. CDR3 coding DNA: TGTGCCAGCAGCACCCAGGGCCGACCCACAGATACGCAGTATTTT.

This chain joins TRBV6-1 and TRBJ1-1; D might be TRBD1 (5 bases). V lost 6 bases and J lost 0, with 11 bases in between. Germline assignment: CDR1 MNHNS and CDR2 SASEGT. There are 14 residues in the CDR3. The CDR3 spells CASREGLLNTEAFF. CDR3 nucleotide sequence: TGTGCCAGCAGGGAGGGACTATTGAACACTGAAGCTTTCTTT.

The V gene is TRBV9, the J gene TRBJ2-2; possible D gene TRBD1, 6 bases. This CDR3 spans 17 amino acids. V was pared by 0 bases and J by 0 bases, with 12 bases between. Germline CDR1 reads SGDLS; CDR2 reads YYNGEE. CDR3 sequence (DNA): TGTGCCAGCAGCGTAGGATATCGGACAGCGAACACCGGGGAGCTGTTTTTT. Translated: CASSVGYRTANTGELFF.

The genes are TRBV6-1 and TRBJ2-7; D gene uncertain. V gave up 4 bases and J gave up 0 bases, with 10 bases separating them. From germline, CDR1 is MNHNS and CDR2 SASEGT. The CDR3 spans 14 residues. In DNA form, the CDR3 reads TGTGCCAGCAGTGCCCTAGACGTCTCCTACGAGCAGTACGTC. This encodes CASSALDVSYEQYV.

V is TRBV2 and J is TRBJ1-2; no definite D call. The V end was cut by 7 bases, the J end by 3 bases, with 9 bases between. Germline CDR1 reads SNHLY; CDR2 reads FYNNEI. The CDR3 has 12 amino acids. The CDR3 spells CASKGSYYGYTF. The CDR3 bases are TGTGCCAGCAAGGGCAGCTACTATGGCTACACCTTC.

This clonotype has more than one count but fewer than ten. The V call is TRBV19, the J call TRBJ1-1, with 7 bases matching TRBD1. With V trimmed by 1 base and J by 6 bases, 11 bases remained unmatched. This CDR3 has 16 amino acids. Germline CDR1 is LNHDA and CDR2 is SQIVND (reference sequence). CDR3: CASSIAPDRALPEAFF. CDR3 in DNA: TGTGCCAGTAGTATAGCTCCTGACAGGGCGCTCCCTGAAGCTTTCTTT. Looking up the rest from reference TRBV19 and TRBJ1-1 gives the full variable domain: DGGITQSPKYLFRKEGQNVTLSCEQNLNHDAMYWYRQDPGQGLRLIYYSQIVNDFQKGDIAEGYSVSREKKESFPLTVTSAQKNPTAFYLCASSIAPDRALPEAFFGQGTRLTVV.

J is TRBJ2-7 and V is TRBV6-6; TRBD1 matches 11 bases. Germline V gene sequence: CDR1 MNHNY, CDR2 SVGAGI (reference sequence). This CDR3 is built from 15 residues. V lost 6 bases to trimming and J lost 3 bases; unmatched junction nucleotides: 7. The CDR3, as DNA: TGTGCCAGCAGCCTCGGGACAGGGGGAAACTACGAGCAGTACGTC. It encodes CASSLGTGGNYEQYV.

This chain uses TRBV7-9 with TRBJ2-5; D is unclear. V lost 4 bases to trimming and J lost 3 bases, with 12 bases between them. The CDR3 is made up of 14 amino acids. Germline V CDR1 and CDR2: SEHNR, FQNEAQ (reference sequence). The CDR3 protein is CASSSFVLKETQYF. The CDR3 nucleotides read TGTGCCAGCAGCTCTTTCGTCCTCAAAGAGACCCAGTACTTC.